Listed below are T cell receptor beta chains from one sample, sequenced in a study of blood T cells in healthy people across ages. TCRdb re-called the 5' RACE reads through MiXCR, storing one row per CDR3 protein. The table records roughly 1.7 million distinct CDR3 sequences, roughly 32% of them present only once. Sample: blood. Receptors were obtained from a woman aged 25 to 39 in good health. CDR3s leave out the opening cysteine and the closing phenylalanine or tryptophan.

V gene: TRBV16
J gene: TRBJ2-7
CDR3 protein: ASSQQASGGYEQY

V gene: TRBV7-3
J gene: TRBJ2-5
CDR3 protein: ASRLLRANSYQETQY

V gene: TRBV6-6
J gene: TRBJ2-7
CDR3 protein: ASSRSGRCAEQY

V gene: TRBV11-3
J gene: TRBJ2-5
CDR3 protein: ASSSTGGFGETQY

V gene: TRBV21-1
J gene: TRBJ2-7
CDR3 protein: ASSCRTGEYEQY

V gene: TRBV5-1
J gene: TRBJ2-1
CDR3 protein: ASSLVVRTGQRTSNYNEQF

V gene: TRBV7-2
J gene: TRBJ2-1
CDR3 protein: ASSSRSPLAGVAYNEQF

V gene: TRBV28
J gene: TRBJ2-7
CDR3 protein: ASSLWASGRSYEQY

V gene: TRBV27
J gene: TRBJ2-7
CDR3 protein: ASSLSTGFSSYEQY

V gene: TRBV6-5
J gene: TRBJ1-2
CDR3 protein: ASGRHPNYGYT

V gene: TRBV3-1
J gene: TRBJ2-7
CDR3 protein: ASSLPGLAAYEQY

V gene: TRBV20-1
J gene: TRBJ2-4
CDR3 protein: SADILAGGGDLAKNIPY

V gene: TRBV14
J gene: TRBJ2-5
CDR3 protein: ASSQRGWFEETQY

V gene: TRBV3-1
J gene: TRBJ2-6
CDR3 protein: ASSQEEGIGANVLT

V gene: TRBV21-1
J gene: TRBJ1-6
CDR3 protein: ASRDRGRHSPLH

V gene: TRBV27
J gene: TRBJ2-7
CDR3 protein: ASSPSVISYKQY

V gene: TRBV7-9
J gene: TRBJ2-7
CDR3 protein: ASRPGLAVYEQY

V gene: TRBV11-1
J gene: TRBJ1-4
CDR3 protein: ASSLRGMDEKLF

V gene: TRBV5-5
J gene: TRBJ2-2
CDR3 protein: ASSQIPGLAGTGELF

V gene: TRBV6-6
J gene: TRBJ1-1
CDR3 protein: ASSFARGSHTEAF

V gene: TRBV29-1
J gene: TRBJ2-7
CDR3 protein: SVEGGTGGYEQY

V gene: TRBV7-6
J gene: TRBJ2-1
CDR3 protein: ASSPLLGVSYNEQF

V gene: TRBV4-1
J gene: TRBJ1-2
CDR3 protein: ASSQERGANYGYT

V gene: TRBV7-3
J gene: TRBJ2-7
CDR3 protein: ASSSEPTSLEQY

V gene: TRBV3-1
J gene: TRBJ1-2
CDR3 protein: ASSQDLTSTGYGYT

V gene: TRBV20-1
J gene: TRBJ1-5
CDR3 protein: SARVGPGQQNQPQH

V gene: TRBV10-1
J gene: TRBJ2-3
CDR3 protein: ASSESGGGLSQY